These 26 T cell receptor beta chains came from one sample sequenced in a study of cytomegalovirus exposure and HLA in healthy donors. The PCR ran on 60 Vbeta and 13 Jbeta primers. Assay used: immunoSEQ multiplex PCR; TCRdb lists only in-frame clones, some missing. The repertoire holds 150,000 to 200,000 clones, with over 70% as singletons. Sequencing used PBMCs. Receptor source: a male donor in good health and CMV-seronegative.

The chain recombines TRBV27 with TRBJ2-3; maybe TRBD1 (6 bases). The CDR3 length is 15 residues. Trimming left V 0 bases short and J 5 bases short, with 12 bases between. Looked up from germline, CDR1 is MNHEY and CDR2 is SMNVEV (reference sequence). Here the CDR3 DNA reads TGTGCCAGCAGTTTATCTAGGGGGAGAGGAGATACGCAGTATTTT. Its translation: CASSLSRGRGDTQYF.

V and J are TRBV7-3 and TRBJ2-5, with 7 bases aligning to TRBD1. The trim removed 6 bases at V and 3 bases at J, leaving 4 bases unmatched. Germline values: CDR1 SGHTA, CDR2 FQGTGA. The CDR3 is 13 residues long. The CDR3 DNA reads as TGTGCCAGCAGTACAGGGGCAAAAGAGACCCAGTACTTC. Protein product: CASSTGAKETQYF. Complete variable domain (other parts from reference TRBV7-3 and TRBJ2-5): GAGVSQTPSNKVTEKGKYVELRCDPISGHTALYWYRQSLGQGPEFLIYFQGTGAADDSGLPNDRFFAVRPEGSVSTLKIQRTERGDSAVYLCASSTGAKETQYFGPGTRLLVL.

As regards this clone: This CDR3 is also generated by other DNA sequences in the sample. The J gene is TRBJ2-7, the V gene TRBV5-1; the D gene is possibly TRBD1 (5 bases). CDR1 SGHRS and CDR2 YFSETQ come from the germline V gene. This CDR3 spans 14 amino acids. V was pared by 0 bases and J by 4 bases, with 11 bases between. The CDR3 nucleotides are TGCGCCAGCAGCTTGGGCCAGGGAAGTTACGAGCAGTACTTC. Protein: CASSLGQGSYEQYF.

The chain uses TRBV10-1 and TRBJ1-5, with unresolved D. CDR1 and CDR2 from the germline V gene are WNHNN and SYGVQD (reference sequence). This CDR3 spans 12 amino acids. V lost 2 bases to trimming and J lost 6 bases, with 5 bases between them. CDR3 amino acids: CASSERGQPQHF. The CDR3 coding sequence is TGCGCCAGCAGTGAGCGGGGTCAGCCCCAGCATTTT.

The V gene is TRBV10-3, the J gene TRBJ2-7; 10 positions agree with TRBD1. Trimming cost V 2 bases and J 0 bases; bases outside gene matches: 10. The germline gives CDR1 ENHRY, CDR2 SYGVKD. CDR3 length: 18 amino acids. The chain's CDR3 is CAISEPRTGGGSSYEQYF. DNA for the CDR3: TGTGCCATCAGTGAGCCTCGGACAGGGGGGGGAAGCTCCTACGAGCAGTACTTC.

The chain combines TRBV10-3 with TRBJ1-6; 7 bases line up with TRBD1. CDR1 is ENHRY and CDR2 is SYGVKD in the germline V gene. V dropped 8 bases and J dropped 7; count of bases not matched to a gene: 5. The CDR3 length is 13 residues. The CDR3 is CAIAPGQNSPLHF. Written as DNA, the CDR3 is TGTGCCATCGCACCGGGACAGAATTCACCCCTCCACTTT.

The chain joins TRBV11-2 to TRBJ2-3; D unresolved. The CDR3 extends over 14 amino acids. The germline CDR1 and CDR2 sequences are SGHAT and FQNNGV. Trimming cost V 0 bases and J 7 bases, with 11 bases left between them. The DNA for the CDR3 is TGTGCCAGCAGCTTAGATGGCGACTGGAATACGCAGTATTTT. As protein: CASSLDGDWNTQYF. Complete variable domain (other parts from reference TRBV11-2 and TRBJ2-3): EAGVAQSPRYKIIEKRQSVAFWCNPISGHATLYWYQQILGQGPKLLIQFQNNGVVDDSQLPKDRFSAERLKGVDSTLKIQPAKLEDSAVYLCASSLDGDWNTQYFGPGTRLTVL.

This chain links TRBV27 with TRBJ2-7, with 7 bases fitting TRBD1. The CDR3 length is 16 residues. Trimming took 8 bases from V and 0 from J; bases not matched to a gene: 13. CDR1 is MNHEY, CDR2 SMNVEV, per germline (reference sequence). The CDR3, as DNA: TGTGCCAGCGGCTTACAGGGGCTCCCGGGCTCCTACGAGCAGTACTTC. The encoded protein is CASGLQGLPGSYEQYF.

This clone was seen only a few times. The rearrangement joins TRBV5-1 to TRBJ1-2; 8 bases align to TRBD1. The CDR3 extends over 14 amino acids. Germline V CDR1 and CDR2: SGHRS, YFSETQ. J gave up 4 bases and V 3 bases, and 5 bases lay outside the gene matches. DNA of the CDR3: TGCGCCAGCAGCTCGACAGGGGTGAGCTATGGCTACACCTTC. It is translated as CASSSTGVSYGYTF.

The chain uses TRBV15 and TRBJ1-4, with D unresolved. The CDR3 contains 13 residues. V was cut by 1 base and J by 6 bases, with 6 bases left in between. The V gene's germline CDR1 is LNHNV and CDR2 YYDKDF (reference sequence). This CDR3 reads CATSRGLDEKLFF. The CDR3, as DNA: TGTGCCACCAGCAGAGGGCTGGATGAAAAACTGTTTTTT.

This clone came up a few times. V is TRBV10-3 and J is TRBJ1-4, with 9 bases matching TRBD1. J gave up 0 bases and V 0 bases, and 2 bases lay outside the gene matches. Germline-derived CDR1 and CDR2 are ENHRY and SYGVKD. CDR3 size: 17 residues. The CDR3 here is CAISESGTGTTNEKLFF. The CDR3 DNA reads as TGTGCCATCAGTGAGTCGGGGACAGGGACAACTAATGAAAAACTGTTTTTT.

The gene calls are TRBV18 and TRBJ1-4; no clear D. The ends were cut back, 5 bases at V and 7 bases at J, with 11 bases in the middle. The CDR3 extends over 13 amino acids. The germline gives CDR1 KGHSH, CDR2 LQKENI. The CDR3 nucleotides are TGTGCCAGCTCAATTTCAGAATTTGAAAAACTGTTTTTT. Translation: CASSISEFEKLFF.

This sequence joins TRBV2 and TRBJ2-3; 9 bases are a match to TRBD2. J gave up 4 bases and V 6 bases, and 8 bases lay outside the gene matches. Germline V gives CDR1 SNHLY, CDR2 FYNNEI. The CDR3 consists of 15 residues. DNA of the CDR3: TGTGCCAGCAGGATGGGACTAGCAGTGTCAGATACGCAGTATTTT. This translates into CASRMGLAVSDTQYF.

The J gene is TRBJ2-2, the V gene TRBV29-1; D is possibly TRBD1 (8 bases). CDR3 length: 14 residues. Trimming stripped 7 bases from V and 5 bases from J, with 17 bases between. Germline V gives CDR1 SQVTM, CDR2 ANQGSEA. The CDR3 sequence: CSAPGQGGTGELFF. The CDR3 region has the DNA TGCAGCGCACCCGGACAGGGAGGGACCGGGGAGCTGTTTTTT.

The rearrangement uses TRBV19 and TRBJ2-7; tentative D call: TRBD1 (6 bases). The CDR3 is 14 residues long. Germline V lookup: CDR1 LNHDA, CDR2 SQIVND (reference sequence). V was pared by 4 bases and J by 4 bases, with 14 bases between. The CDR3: CASSTYGTPYEQYF. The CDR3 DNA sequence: TGTGCCAGTAGTACCTACGGGACACCATACGAGCAGTACTTC. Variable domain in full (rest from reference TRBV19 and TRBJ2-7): DGGITQSPKYLFRKEGQNVTLSCEQNLNHDAMYWYRQDPGQGLRLIYYSQIVNDFQKGDIAEGYSVSREKKESFPLTVTSAQKNPTAFYLCASSTYGTPYEQYFGPGTRLTVT.

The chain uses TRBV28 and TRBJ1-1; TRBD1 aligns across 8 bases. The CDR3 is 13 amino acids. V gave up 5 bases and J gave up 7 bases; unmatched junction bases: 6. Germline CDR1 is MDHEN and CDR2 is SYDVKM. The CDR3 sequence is CASSTWDRFEAFF. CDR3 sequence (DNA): TGTGCCAGCAGTACCTGGGACAGGTTTGAAGCTTTCTTT.

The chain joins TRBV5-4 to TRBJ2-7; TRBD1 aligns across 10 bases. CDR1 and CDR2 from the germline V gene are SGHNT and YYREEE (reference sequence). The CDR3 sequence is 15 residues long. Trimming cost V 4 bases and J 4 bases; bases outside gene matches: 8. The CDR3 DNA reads TGTGCCAGCAGCCAACCTAGACAGGGGGCTTACGAGCAGTACTTC. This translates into CASSQPRQGAYEQYF.

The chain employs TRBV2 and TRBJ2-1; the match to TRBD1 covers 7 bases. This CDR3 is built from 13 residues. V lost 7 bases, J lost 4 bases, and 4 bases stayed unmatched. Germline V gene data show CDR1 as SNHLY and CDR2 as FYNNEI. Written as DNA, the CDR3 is TGTGCCAGCATTTTGACAGGGTACAATGAGCAGTTCTTC. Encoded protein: CASILTGYNEQFF.

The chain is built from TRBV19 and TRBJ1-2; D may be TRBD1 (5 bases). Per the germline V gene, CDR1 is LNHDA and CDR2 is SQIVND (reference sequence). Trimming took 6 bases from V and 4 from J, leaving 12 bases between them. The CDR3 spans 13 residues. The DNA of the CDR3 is TGTGCCAGTAGCACGGGACTGTCCTATGGCTACACCTTC. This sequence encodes CASSTGLSYGYTF.

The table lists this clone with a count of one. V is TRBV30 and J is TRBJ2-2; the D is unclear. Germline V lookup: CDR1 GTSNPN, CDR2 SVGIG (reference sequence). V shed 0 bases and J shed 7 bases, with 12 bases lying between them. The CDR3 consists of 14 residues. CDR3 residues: CAWSVPAGSGELFF. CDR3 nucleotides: TGTGCCTGGAGTGTACCGGCAGGCAGCGGGGAGCTGTTTTTT.

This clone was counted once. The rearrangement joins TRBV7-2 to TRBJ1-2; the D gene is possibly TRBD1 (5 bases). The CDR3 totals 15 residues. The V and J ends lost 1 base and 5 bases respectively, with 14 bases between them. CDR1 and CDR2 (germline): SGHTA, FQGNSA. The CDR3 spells CASSLVGGGVYGYTF. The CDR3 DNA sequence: TGTGCCAGCAGCTTAGTTGGGGGGGGAGTATATGGCTACACCTTC. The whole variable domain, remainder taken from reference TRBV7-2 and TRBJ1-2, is GAGVSQSPSNKVTEKGKDVELRCDPISGHTALYWYRQSLGQGLEFLIYFQGNSAPDKSGLPSDRFSAERTGGSVSTLTIQRTQQEDSAVYLCASSLVGGGVYGYTFGSGTRLTVV.

CDR3 residues: CASSVQGGQLQYGYTF. CDR3 DNA sequence: TGTGCCAGTAGTGTACAGGGGGGACAACTTCAGTATGGCTACACCTTC. The chain employs TRBV21-1 and TRBJ1-2; TRBD1 is the table's D call and was not checked against the DNA. TRBV21-1 is labeled a pseudogene. The CDR3 contains 16 residues.

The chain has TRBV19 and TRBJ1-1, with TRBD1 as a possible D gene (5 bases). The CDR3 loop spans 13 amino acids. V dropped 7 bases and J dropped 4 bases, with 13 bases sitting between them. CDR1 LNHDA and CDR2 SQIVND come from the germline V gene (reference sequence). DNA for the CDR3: TGTGCCAGTATACGGCAGGGAGGCACTGAAGCTTTCTTT. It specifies CASIRQGGTEAFF. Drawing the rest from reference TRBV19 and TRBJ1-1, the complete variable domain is DGGITQSPKYLFRKEGQNVTLSCEQNLNHDAMYWYRQDPGQGLRLIYYSQIVNDFQKGDIAEGYSVSREKKESFPLTVTSAQKNPTAFYLCASIRQGGTEAFFGQGTRLTVV.

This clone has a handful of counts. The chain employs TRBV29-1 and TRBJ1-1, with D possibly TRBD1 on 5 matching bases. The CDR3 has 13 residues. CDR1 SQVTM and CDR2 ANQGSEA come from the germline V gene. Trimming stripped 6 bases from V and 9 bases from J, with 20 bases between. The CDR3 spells CSVSLRLQDQAFF. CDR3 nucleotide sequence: TGCAGCGTCTCCCTCCGCCTACAGGATCAAGCTTTCTTT.

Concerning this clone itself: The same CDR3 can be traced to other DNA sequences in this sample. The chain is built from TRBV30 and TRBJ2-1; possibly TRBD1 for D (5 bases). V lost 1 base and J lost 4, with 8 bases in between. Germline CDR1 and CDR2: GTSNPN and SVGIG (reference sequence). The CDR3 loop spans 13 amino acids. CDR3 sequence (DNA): TGTGCCTGGAGTGAAGGGGTTTACAATGAGCAGTTCTTC. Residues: CAWSEGVYNEQFF.

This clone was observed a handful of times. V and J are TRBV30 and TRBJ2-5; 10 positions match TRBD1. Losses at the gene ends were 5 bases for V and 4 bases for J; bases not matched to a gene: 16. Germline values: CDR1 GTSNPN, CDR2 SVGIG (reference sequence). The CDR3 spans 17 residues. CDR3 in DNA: TGTGCCTGGGGGAGGGCCCGGGACAGGGGCTTTCGAGAGACCCAGTACTTC. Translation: CAWGRARDRGFRETQYF.